These 10 T cell receptor beta chains came from one sample sequenced in a study of shared clonotypes between healthy human individuals. This table comes from immunoSEQ multiplex PCR, and its TCRdb copy is limited to in-frame clones, with some not included. This table has over 1.5 million clones, 98% appearing once. The specimen sequenced was naive CD4+ T cells sorted from blood. Subset denoted: CD45RA+ positively selected. These receptors all come from a man aged 30 to 39 in good health.

The chain links TRBV5-1 to TRBJ2-5; TRBD2 matches at 7 bases. Germline CDR1 reads SGHRS; CDR2 reads YFSETQ. CDR3 size: 18 residues. The J segment lost 3 bases and the V segment lost 1 base, leaving 15 bases of the junction unmatched. Here the CDR3 reads CASSLLLWGSGQEETQYF. The CDR3 DNA follows: TGCGCCAGCAGCTTGCTACTATGGGGTAGCGGGCAAGAAGAGACCCAGTACTTC.

The chain is built from TRBV10-3 and TRBJ2-3; D not certain. Per germline, CDR1 ENHRY and CDR2 SYGVKD. V was pared by 0 bases and J by 4 bases, with 5 bases between. This CDR3 region has 13 residues. As DNA, the CDR3 is TGTGCCATCAGTGAGTCCCTAGCAGATACGCAGTATTTT. This translates into CAISESLADTQYF.

CDR3 residues: CASSLRIGDRAEAFF. Here the CDR3 DNA reads TGTGCCAGCAGTTTACGTATTGGGGACAGGGCGGAAGCTTTCTTT. V usage is TRBV28 and J usage is TRBJ1-1; 9 bases are shared with TRBD1. The germline CDR1 and CDR2 sequences are MDHEN and SYDVKM. After removal of 2 bases from V and 8 bases from J, the junction contained 9 bases not matched to a gene. The CDR3 loop spans 15 amino acids.

This sequence joins TRBV29-1 and TRBJ2-7, with D hard to call. The CDR3 covers 12 residues. Germline V lookup: CDR1 SQVTM, CDR2 ANQGSEA. V was trimmed by 4 bases and J by 0 bases, leaving 7 bases between them. The CDR3 nucleotides are TGCAGCGTTGGATCTTACTCCTACGAGCAGTACTTC. It is translated as CSVGSYSYEQYF.

The chain links TRBV5-1 to TRBJ2-7, with 7 bases fitting TRBD1. Germline V gene lookup returns CDR1 SGHRS and CDR2 YFSETQ. The CDR3 is made up of 14 amino acids. V lost 3 bases, J lost 2 bases, and 5 bases stayed unmatched. The CDR3 DNA is TGCGCCAGCAGCTCATTGACAGGGCCCTACGAGCAGTACTTC. Its translation is CASSSLTGPYEQYF.

The rearrangement uses TRBV19 and TRBJ1-2; TRBD1 matches at 12 bases. V trimming: 6 bases; J trimming: 4 bases; junction bases outside the gene matches: 3. The length of the CDR3 is 14 residues. Per the germline V gene, CDR1 is LNHDA and CDR2 is SQIVND (reference sequence). CDR3 region: CASRGTGGLYGYTF. The CDR3 DNA sequence: TGTGCCAGTAGGGGGACAGGGGGCCTCTATGGCTACACCTTC. Full variable domain (rest looked up from reference TRBV19 and TRBJ1-2): DGGITQSPKYLFRKEGQNVTLSCEQNLNHDAMYWYRQDPGQGLRLIYYSQIVNDFQKGDIAEGYSVSREKKESFPLTVTSAQKNPTAFYLCASRGTGGLYGYTFGSGTRLTVV.

The genes are TRBV7-9 and TRBJ2-3; 7 bases are a match to TRBD1. CDR1 and CDR2 from the germline V gene are SEHNR and FQNEAQ (reference sequence). With 4 bases clipped from V and 1 base from J, the junction kept 8 bases outside the gene matches. There are 16 residues in the CDR3. CDR3 loop: CASSSRGGSRTDTQYF. The DNA of the CDR3 is TGTGCCAGCAGCTCCAGAGGGGGCTCCCGCACAGATACGCAGTATTTT.

The rearrangement uses TRBV11-2 and TRBJ1-5; no reliable D call. Germline loops: CDR1 SGHAT, CDR2 FQNNGV. Between the trimmed V and J ends, which lost 5 bases and 4 bases, there was a span of 9 bases. The CDR3 is made up of 13 amino acids. The CDR3 is CASSPYQNQPQHF. CDR3 in DNA: TGTGCCAGCAGCCCTTATCAAAATCAGCCCCAGCATTTT.

A single count supports this clone. One end of the junction is discordant with germline, which a read error may explain. The V call is TRBV28, the J call TRBJ2-3; D gene ambiguous. The CDR3 is 15 amino acids. Germline V CDR1 and CDR2: MDHEN, SYDVKM. Here the CDR3 DNA reads TGTGCCACCAGTAAGGCGCCCAGAGGTACAGATACGCAGTATTTT. It yields the protein CATSKAPRGTDTQYF.

With regard to this clone: The identical CDR3 is also encoded by other nucleotide sequences in the sample. The chain links TRBV7-2 to TRBJ2-7; D is unresolved. CDR1 and CDR2 (germline): SGHTA, FQGNSA. This CDR3 has 14 residues. Trimming cost V 0 bases and J 4 bases, with 10 bases left between them. The CDR3 DNA reads as TGTGCCAGCAGCTTAGCAGGGCAAGGATACGAGCAGTACTTC. Translated: CASSLAGQGYEQYF.